This T cell receptor beta chain was obtained from a study of identical twins. Study results and caveats: Cross-sectional statistics underpinned the conclusions; the same donors were not followed.

CDR3 size: 17 residues. CDR1 and CDR2 from the germline V gene are SGHRS and YFSETQ. V was shortened by 4 bases and J by 3 bases, with 19 bases between the two germline ends. TCRdb redid the calling of the 5' RACE reads with MiXCR, one entry per CDR3 protein. The sample has 240,000 or so distinct CDR3 sequences; approximately 7% are singletons. This clonotype was seen repeatedly, ten times or more. The antigen remains undetermined. The same data also went into a second study, on yellow fever vaccine responses in identical twins.

The TCR comes from a woman under 30 in good health. Specimen: memory (CD45RO+) T cells sorted from blood. J is TRBJ1-4 and V is TRBV5-1; no clear D. CDR3 DNA sequence: TGCGCCAGCAGCAACGCAGCGGTGGGCAGGTCTAATGAAAAACTGTTTTTT. Translating it yields CASSNAAVGRSNEKLFF.